This entry features one T cell receptor beta chain sequence. This clone's antigen is unknown. The record has no base qualities; no much larger clone is one base away. This sample is part of a study of shared clonotypes between healthy human individuals (dated by TCRdb to the early 2020s). Background for the entire study: A couple of women and three men aged 18 to 49 years were included in the cohort. Per donor, three plates each were used for CD4 naive and CD4 memory, two for CD8 naive, and one for CD8 memory. The study deeply sequenced blood TCR repertoires of five healthy adults to estimate repertoire size and the extent of clonotype sharing between individuals. To increase sequencing depth and limit assay-specific biases, TCR repertoire library preparation and sequencing were carried out by different laboratories using diverse techniques. Between about 0.8 and 8.9 billion PBMCs per donor were obtained by leukapheresis. The study at large found these results: Incomplete sequencing was indicated by rarefaction of sorted-subset datasets, despite the large sequencing depth. Based on pairwise subsampling, the degree of clonotype sharing among donors was expected to be affected by sequencing depth. Estimated clonotype richness was generally larger for naive than for memory subsets. The genetic and exposure-history diversity represented was limited by the small number of donors. When several donors were compared, the shared fraction of clonotypes was about 5% for naive CD4, 3.5% to 4% for naive CD8, 2.3% for memory CD4, and roughly 0.43% for memory CD8. Sampling was restricted to blood, and TCR repertoires in tissues likely differ from the TCR repertoires found in blood. Higher generation probabilities were observed for clonotypes shared by all four sorted-subset donors than for non-shared clonotypes.

The donors were healthy, HIV-negative adults with no recently reported acute infections or vaccinations. Only Caucasian adults living in Nashville, Tennessee, USA were represented among the donors. Magnetic negative selection was used to enrich CD4+ T cells, after which naive cells were positively selected on CD45RA and the negative fraction became the memory subset. After blood collection by leukapheresis, PBMCs were isolated using Ficoll-Histopaque density gradient centrifugation and then cryopreserved in the vapor phase of liquid nitrogen. Analytical flow cytometry was used to check the purity and quantity of each magnetically sorted T cell population. Genomic DNA was isolated from every sorted fraction and measured by UV absorbance on a Nanodrop 2000c. TCR CDR3 regions were amplified from genomic DNA by multiplex PCR using the deep immunoSEQ assay. Genomic DNA extracted from each cell subset was distributed evenly over all wells of several immunoSEQ 96-well plates, and each plate served as one replicate. For sorted subsets, each replicate PCR was loaded with 150 to 250 ng genomic DNA, equivalent to approximately 33,000 T cell genomes. The purified libraries were quantified using a Qubit 3.0 fluorometer, sized with a Bioanalyzer 2100, and then quantified again using the KAPA Library Quantification kit. Every immunoSEQ 96-well plate was sequenced on a separate single-read 150-cycle Illumina NextSeq 550 flow cell. The paper's data handling went like this. Because only junctional sequences without quality scores were contained in the immunoSEQ output, filtering matching that applied to full-length reads could not be performed. To assign V/J genes and CDR3, sequences were annotated using PyIR, a Python wrapper for IgBLAST v1.9, with IMGT germline references. Any read was removed if the V/J assignment was weak (E-value above 1e-6), the CDR3 was missing, or the read contained stop codons, out-of-frame junctions, or ambiguous translated residues. V3J clonotypes were defined as sequences sharing an identical inferred V gene, J gene, and CDR3 amino acid sequence. Percentage overlap between repertoires was calculated by dividing the number of shared unique clonotypes by the size of the smaller repertoire. Repertoire richness was assessed with RTK rarefaction, the Chao1 estimator, and Recon v2.1 estimates of unobserved clonotypes. Generation probabilities for all TCRbeta clonotypes obtained by the gDNA method from several donors were computed using OLGA. Sourced from immuneACCESS, this table was stored by TCRdb with only in-frame sequences that have V and J called. A share of the clones is absent; for the studies checked, an unresolved V gene accounts for under half, and the remainder has no known explanation. That table furnishes V, J and clone size, whereas the DNA furnished D and trimming. This sample lists 2 million to 2.5 million clones; more than 90% were detected once. The top ten hold around 0.13% of the sample.

The germline V gene (reference sequence) gives CDR1 as SEHNR and CDR2 as FQNEAQ. The CDR3 numbers 16 residues from cysteine through phenylalanine. Here the CDR3 DNA is all that survives: 48 bases in frame from base 1. V is trimmed back by 1 base and J by 2 bases, and the junction contains 6 bases that no gene match accounts for. The sequence came from a man aged 18 to 35 in good health. Recombination linked TRBV7-9 to TRBJ2-7, with 9 junctional bases fitting TRBD1. The source material was naive CD4+ T cells sorted from blood. The cell subset or site tag for this specimen amounts to: CD45RA+ positively selected. The DNA reads as follows: TGTGCCAGCAGCTTAGAGGAGGGACAGGGCACCTACGAGCAGTACTTC. Translated, it gives CASSLEEGQGTYEQYF.